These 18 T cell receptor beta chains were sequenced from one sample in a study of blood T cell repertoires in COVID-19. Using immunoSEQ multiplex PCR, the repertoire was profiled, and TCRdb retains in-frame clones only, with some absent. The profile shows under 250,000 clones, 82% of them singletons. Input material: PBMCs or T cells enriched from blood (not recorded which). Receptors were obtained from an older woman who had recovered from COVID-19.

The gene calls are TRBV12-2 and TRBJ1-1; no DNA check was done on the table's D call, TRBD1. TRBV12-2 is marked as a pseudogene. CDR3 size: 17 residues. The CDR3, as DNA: TGTGCAAGTCGCTTTTCGTTAACCGGGCAGGGTGACACTGAAGCTTTCTTT. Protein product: CASRFSLTGQGDTEAFF.

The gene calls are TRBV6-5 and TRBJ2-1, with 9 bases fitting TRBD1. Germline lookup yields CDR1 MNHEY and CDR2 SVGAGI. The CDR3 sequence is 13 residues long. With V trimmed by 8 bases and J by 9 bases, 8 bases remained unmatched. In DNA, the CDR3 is TGTGCCAGCTCGACAGGGGGTTCCCTTGAGCAGTTCTTC. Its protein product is CASSTGGSLEQFF.

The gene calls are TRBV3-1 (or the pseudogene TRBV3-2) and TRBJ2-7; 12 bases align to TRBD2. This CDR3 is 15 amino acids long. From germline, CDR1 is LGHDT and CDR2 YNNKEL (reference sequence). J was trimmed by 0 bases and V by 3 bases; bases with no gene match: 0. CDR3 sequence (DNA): TGTGCCAGCAGCCAGACTAGCGGGAGCTCCTACGAGCAGTACTTC. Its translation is CASSQTSGSSYEQYF.

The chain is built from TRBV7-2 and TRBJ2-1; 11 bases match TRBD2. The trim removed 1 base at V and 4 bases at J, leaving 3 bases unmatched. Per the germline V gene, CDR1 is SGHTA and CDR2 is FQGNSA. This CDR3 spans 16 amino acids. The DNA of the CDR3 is TGTGCCAGCAGCTTAGAGGGACTAGCGGATTACAATGAGCAGTTCTTC. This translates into CASSLEGLADYNEQFF.

The CDR3 bases are TGTGCCTGGGCCAGTAGGAGGGCAGATACGCAGTATTTT. Its translation: CAWASRRADTQYF. This rearrangement joins TRBV30 to TRBJ2-3, with TRBD2 as a possible D gene (6 bases). The germline gives CDR1 GTSNPN, CDR2 SVGIG (reference sequence). V lost 5 bases to trimming and J lost 4 bases, with 13 bases between them. The CDR3 is 13 residues long. The full variable domain, in which reference TRBV30 and TRBJ2-3 provide the parts outside the CDR3, is SQTIHQWPATLVQPVGSPLSLECTVEGTSNPNLYWYRQAAGRGLQLLFYSVGIGQISSEVPQNLSASRPQDRQFILSSKKLLLSDSGFYLCAWASRRADTQYFGPGTRLTVL.

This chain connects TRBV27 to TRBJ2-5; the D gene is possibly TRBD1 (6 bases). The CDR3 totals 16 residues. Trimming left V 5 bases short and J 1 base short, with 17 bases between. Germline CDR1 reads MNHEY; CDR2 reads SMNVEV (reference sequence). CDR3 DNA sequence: TGTGCCAGCAGTCCTCCCGCTACAGGGCGCCAAGAGACCCAGTACTTC. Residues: CASSPPATGRQETQYF.

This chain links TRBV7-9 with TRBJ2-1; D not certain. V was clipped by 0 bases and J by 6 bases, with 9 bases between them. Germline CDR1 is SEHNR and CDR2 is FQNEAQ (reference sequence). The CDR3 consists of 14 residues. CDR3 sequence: CASSLARHSNEQFF. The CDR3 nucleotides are TGTGCCAGCAGCTTAGCGCGCCACTCCAATGAGCAGTTCTTC.

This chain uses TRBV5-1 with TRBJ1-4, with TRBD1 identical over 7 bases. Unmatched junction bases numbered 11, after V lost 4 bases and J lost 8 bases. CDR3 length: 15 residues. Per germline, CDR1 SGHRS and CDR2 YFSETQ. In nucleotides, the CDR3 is TGCGCCAGCAGCCCGACCACAGGGGTAAGGGAAAAACTGTTTTTT. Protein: CASSPTTGVREKLFF.

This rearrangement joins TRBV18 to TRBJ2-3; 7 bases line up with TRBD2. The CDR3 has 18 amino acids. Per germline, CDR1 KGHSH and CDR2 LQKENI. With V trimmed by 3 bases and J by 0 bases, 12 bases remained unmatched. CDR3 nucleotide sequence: TGTGCCAGCTCACCGAAGAATCTAGCGGATACTAGCACAGATACGCAGTATTTT. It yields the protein CASSPKNLADTSTDTQYF.

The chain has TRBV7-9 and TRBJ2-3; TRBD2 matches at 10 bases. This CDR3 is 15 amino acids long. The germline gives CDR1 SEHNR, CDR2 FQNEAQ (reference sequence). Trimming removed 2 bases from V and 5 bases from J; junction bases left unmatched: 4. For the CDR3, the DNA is TGTGCCAGCAGCTTAAGTAGCGGGGGGATAGATACGCAGTATTTT. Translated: CASSLSSGGIDTQYF. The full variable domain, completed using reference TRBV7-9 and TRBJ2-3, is DTGVSQNPRHKITKRGQNVTFRCDPISEHNRLYWYRQTLGQGPEFLTYFQNEAQLEKSRLLSDRFSAERPKGSFSTLEIQRTEQGDSAMYLCASSLSSGGIDTQYFGPGTRLTVL.

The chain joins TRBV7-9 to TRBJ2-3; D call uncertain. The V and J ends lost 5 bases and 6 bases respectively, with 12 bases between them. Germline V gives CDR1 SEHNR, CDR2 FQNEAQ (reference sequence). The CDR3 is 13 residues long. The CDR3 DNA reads TGTGCCAGCAGCCTTCCTAGTCCGGATACGCAGTATTTT. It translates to CASSLPSPDTQYF. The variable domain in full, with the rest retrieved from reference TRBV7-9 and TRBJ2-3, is DTGVSQNPRHKITKRGQNVTFRCDPISEHNRLYWYRQTLGQGPEFLTYFQNEAQLEKSRLLSDRFSAERPKGSFSTLEIQRTEQGDSAMYLCASSLPSPDTQYFGPGTRLTVL.

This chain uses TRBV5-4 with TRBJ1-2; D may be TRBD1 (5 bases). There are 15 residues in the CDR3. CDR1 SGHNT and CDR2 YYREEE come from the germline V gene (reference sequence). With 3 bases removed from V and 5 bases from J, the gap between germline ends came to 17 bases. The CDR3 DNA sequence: TGTGCCAGCAGCTACCCCGACAGTCCGGGTTATGGCTACACCTTC. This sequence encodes CASSYPDSPGYGYTF.

As DNA, the CDR3 is TGTGCCAGCAGCCCCGGGACAACCGGTGAAGCTTTCTTT. Translated, it gives CASSPGTTGEAFF. The J gene is TRBJ1-1, the V gene TRBV7-9, with D maybe TRBD1 (6 bases). V lost 5 bases, J lost 7 bases, and 14 bases lay in between. CDR1 is SEHNR, CDR2 FQNEAQ, per germline (reference sequence). CDR3 size: 13 residues.

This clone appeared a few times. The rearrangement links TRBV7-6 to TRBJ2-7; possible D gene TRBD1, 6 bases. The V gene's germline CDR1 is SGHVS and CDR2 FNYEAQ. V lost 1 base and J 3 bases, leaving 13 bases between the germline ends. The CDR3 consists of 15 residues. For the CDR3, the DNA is TGTGCCAGCAGCTTAGTACAGGGAGCTGGCTACGAGCAGTACTTC. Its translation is CASSLVQGAGYEQYF.

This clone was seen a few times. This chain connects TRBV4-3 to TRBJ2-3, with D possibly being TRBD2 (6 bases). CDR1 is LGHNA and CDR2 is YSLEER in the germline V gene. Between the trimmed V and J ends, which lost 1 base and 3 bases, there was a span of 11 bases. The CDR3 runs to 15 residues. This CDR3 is CASSQGGGLTDTQYF. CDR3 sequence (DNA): TGCGCCAGCAGCCAAGGTGGAGGGTTGACAGATACGCAGTATTTT.

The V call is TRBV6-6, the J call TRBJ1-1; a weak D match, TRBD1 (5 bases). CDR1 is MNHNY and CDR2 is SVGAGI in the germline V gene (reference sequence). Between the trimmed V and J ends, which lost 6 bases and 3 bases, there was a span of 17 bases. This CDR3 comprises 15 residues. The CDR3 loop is CASSFGGDEDTEAFF. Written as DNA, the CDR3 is TGTGCCAGCAGCTTCGGCGGGGACGAGGACACTGAAGCTTTCTTT.

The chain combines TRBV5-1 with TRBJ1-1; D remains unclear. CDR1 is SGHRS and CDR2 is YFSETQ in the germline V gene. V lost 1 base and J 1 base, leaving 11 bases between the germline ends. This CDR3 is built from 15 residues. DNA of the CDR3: TGCGCCAGCAGCTTGTTCTGGGAGCCGAACACTGAAGCTTTCTTT. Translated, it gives CASSLFWEPNTEAFF.

As DNA, the CDR3 is TGTGCCAGTAGTATACAGTTTAGCGGGGGGCAGAATGAGCAGTTCTTC. Its protein is CASSIQFSGGQNEQFF. The rearrangement joins TRBV19 to TRBJ2-1; 10 bases align to TRBD2. J was trimmed by 7 bases and V by 2 bases; bases with no gene match: 8. CDR1 is LNHDA and CDR2 is SQIVND in the germline V gene (reference sequence). The CDR3 loop spans 16 amino acids.